One and the same sample provided the 11 T cell receptor beta chains below, sequenced in a study of shared clonotypes between healthy human individuals. Naive CD8 populations comprised CD45RO-negative cells positively selected for CCR7, excluding terminally differentiated effector memory CD45RA+ cells. The protocol was immunoSEQ multiplex PCR, while the TCRdb copy is restricted to in-frame clones and leaves out a portion. Of a few million clones in the sample, about 94% are singletons; the top ten hold more than 1.5%. The sequencing input was naive CD8+ T cells from PBMCs. The receptors shown here come from a man between 18 and 35 years old in good health. Some clones in this sample may be carry-over from other donors' samples.

The chain couples TRBV27 to TRBJ2-3; TRBD2 aligns across 7 bases. The germline V gene encodes CDR1 MNHEY and CDR2 SMNVEV (reference sequence). This CDR3 spans 17 amino acids. After removal of 1 base from V and 0 bases from J, the junction contained 7 bases not matched to a gene. CDR3 region: CASSLLVAGDSTDTQYF. Written as DNA, the CDR3 is TGTGCCAGCAGTTTATTGGTGGCGGGGGATAGCACAGATACGCAGTATTTT.

The chain combines TRBV10-3 with TRBJ2-1; 7 nucleotides line up with TRBD2. The CDR3 totals 16 residues. Germline V lookup: CDR1 ENHRY, CDR2 SYGVKD. V lost 3 bases, J lost 1 base, and 6 bases stayed unmatched. The CDR3 region is CAISDLRLASYNEQFF. In nucleotides, the CDR3 is TGTGCCATCAGTGACCTCAGACTAGCTTCCTACAATGAGCAGTTCTTC.

With respect to this clone: The same CDR3 can be traced to other DNA sequences in this sample. The chain has TRBV9 and TRBJ1-4, with D tentatively TRBD1 (5 bases). This CDR3 comprises 15 residues. Germline V gene lookup returns CDR1 SGDLS and CDR2 YYNGEE. Between the trimmed V and J ends, which lost 0 bases and 2 bases, there was a span of 8 bases. Here the CDR3 DNA reads TGTGCCAGCAGCGTAGCGGGGCGGACTAATGAAAAACTGTTTTTT. The encoded protein is CASSVAGRTNEKLFF.

The chain has TRBV5-1 and TRBJ2-7; D perhaps matches TRBD1 (5 bases). Trimming removed 0 bases at V and 6 bases at J, with 13 bases between. This CDR3 region has 14 residues. The V gene's germline CDR1 is SGHRS and CDR2 YFSETQ. CDR3 residues: CASSLVGQGAEQYF. In nucleotides, the CDR3 is TGCGCCAGCAGCTTGGTTGGTCAGGGCGCCGAGCAGTACTTC.

Comment on this clone: The same CDR3 arises from other DNA sequences in this sample as well. The V call is TRBV27, the J call TRBJ2-7; tentative D call: TRBD1 (6 bases). The germline gives CDR1 MNHEY, CDR2 SMNVEV (reference sequence). The CDR3 is 12 residues long. V lost 5 bases and J 5 bases, leaving 10 bases between the germline ends. CDR3 region: CASSPGAHEQYF. Here the CDR3 DNA reads TGTGCCAGCAGTCCAGGGGCCCACGAGCAGTACTTC.

The genes are TRBV27 and TRBJ2-1; 13 nucleotides align to TRBD2. From germline, CDR1 is MNHEY and CDR2 SMNVEV (reference sequence). The CDR3 is 16 residues long. V gave up 2 bases and J gave up 8 bases; unmatched junction bases: 6. The chain's CDR3 is CASSLEAGLAGHEQFF. In DNA form, the CDR3 reads TGTGCCAGCAGTTTAGAAGCGGGACTAGCGGGACATGAGCAGTTCTTC.

This chain links TRBV18 with TRBJ2-7; the D is unclear. This CDR3 has 13 residues. Germline lookup yields CDR1 KGHSH and CDR2 LQKENI. Trimming removed 7 bases from V and 2 bases from J, with 12 bases in between. The CDR3 is CASFPDGPYEQYF. In DNA form, the CDR3 reads TGTGCCAGCTTCCCGGACGGTCCCTACGAGCAGTACTTC. The full variable domain, with the rest looked up from reference TRBV18 and TRBJ2-7, is NAGVMQNPRHLVRRRGQEARLRCSPMKGHSHVYWYRQLPEEGLKFMVYLQKENIIDESGMPKERFSAEFPKEGPSILRIQQVVRGDSAAYFCASFPDGPYEQYFGPGTRLTVT.

The chain uses TRBV4-1 and TRBJ2-5, with D possibly matching TRBD2 (6 bases). Trimming took 11 bases from V and 1 from J, leaving 23 bases between them. The CDR3 has 16 residues. The V gene's germline CDR1 is MGHRA and CDR2 YSYEKL. Written as DNA, the CDR3 is TGCGCCTCAAGCCCCCTACGCGGGACCCCCCAAGAGACCCAGTACTTC. Amino acids: CASSPLRGTPQETQYF.

V is TRBV4-1 and J is TRBJ2-3, with no clear D. This CDR3 is built from 14 residues. Between the trimmed V and J ends, which lost 1 base and 3 bases, there was a span of 8 bases. Germline V gene lookup returns CDR1 MGHRA and CDR2 YSYEKL. The CDR3 DNA is TGCGCCAGCAGCCAAGCACGTGGGACAGATACGCAGTATTTT. Residues: CASSQARGTDTQYF.

This rearrangement joins TRBV29-1 to TRBJ2-1, with D unclear. The CDR3 is made up of 12 amino acids. The V end lost 1 base, the J end lost 2 bases, and 3 bases lay between the germline ends. Germline V lookup: CDR1 SQVTM, CDR2 ANQGSEA. The CDR3 sequence is CSVEGAYNEQFF. The CDR3 DNA reads TGCAGCGTTGAAGGAGCCTACAATGAGCAGTTCTTC.

This clone has only a few counts. The genes are TRBV29-1 and TRBJ1-1; a possible D gene is TRBD1 (6 bases). This CDR3 comprises 13 residues. The V gene's germline CDR1 is SQVTM and CDR2 ANQGSEA. Trimming removed 6 bases from V and 0 bases from J, with 11 bases in between. CDR3: CSVITGMNTEAFF. The CDR3 DNA sequence: TGCAGCGTGATTACAGGGATGAACACTGAAGCTTTCTTT.